Listed here are 31 T cell receptor beta chains from one sample, sequenced in a study of cytomegalovirus exposure and HLA in healthy donors. Vbeta (60) and Jbeta (13) primers were used in the PCR. Generated by immunoSEQ multiplex PCR, the TCRdb table keeps only in-frame clones and is missing some. Counted here are about 60,000 clones, over 55% occurring once; the ten biggest clones make up 30% to 40%. The source material was PBMCs. The source of these receptors is a man aged 40-49 years in good health and CMV-seropositive.

The sample holds one count of this clone. This chain uses TRBV10-2 with TRBJ2-3, with D possibly TRBD1 on 6 matching bases. The V end lost 5 bases, the J end lost 2 bases, and 14 bases lay between the germline ends. This CDR3 region has 15 residues. Per germline, CDR1 WSHSY and CDR2 SAAADI. CDR3 bases: TGCGCCAGCAGTAAGAGACAGGAGCCCACAGATACGCAGTATTTT. This translates into CASSKRQEPTDTQYF.

This clone turned up a few times. This sequence joins TRBV16 and TRBJ1-1, with D hard to call. CDR3 size: 15 residues. CDR1 is KGHSY and CDR2 is FQNENV in the germline V gene. V lost 0 bases and J 1 base, leaving 9 bases between the germline ends. CDR3 sequence: CASSQSRLGNTEAFF. The CDR3 DNA sequence: TGTGCCAGCAGCCAATCTCGGCTAGGGAACACTGAAGCTTTCTTT. Using reference TRBV16 and TRBJ1-1 for the parts outside the CDR3, the full variable domain is GEEVAQTPKHLVRGEGQKAKLYCAPIKGHSYVFWYQQVLKNEFKFLISFQNENVFDETGMPKERFSAKCLPNSPCSLEIQATKLEDSAVYFCASSQSRLGNTEAFFGQGTRLTVV.

This chain links TRBV19 with TRBJ1-5, with D unresolved. In germline, CDR1 is LNHDA, CDR2 SQIVND (reference sequence). V shed 6 bases and J shed 6 bases, with 21 bases lying between them. The CDR3 spans 16 residues. CDR3 region: CASRPTRARNGQPQHF. The DNA for the CDR3 is TGTGCCAGTAGACCTACGAGGGCCCGGAATGGTCAGCCCCAGCATTTT.

V gene TRBV6-1 combines with J gene TRBJ1-2; 7 bases line up with TRBD1. The germline gives CDR1 MNHNS, CDR2 SASEGT. The CDR3 covers 13 residues. V lost 4 bases and J lost 5; bases outside the gene matches: 4. DNA of the CDR3: TGTGCCAGCAGTGTTATGACAGGGTATGGCTACACCTTC. Amino acid sequence: CASSVMTGYGYTF.

The chain has TRBV28 and TRBJ1-2, with D possibly TRBD1 on 6 matching bases. This CDR3 has 13 residues. V lost 5 bases and J 8 bases, leaving 15 bases between the germline ends. The V gene's germline CDR1 is MDHEN and CDR2 SYDVKM. CDR3 region: CASSIHRAQGYTF. The CDR3 DNA follows: TGTGCCAGCAGTATCCACAGGGCACAGGGCTACACCTTC.

This clone is a singleton in its sample. The chain uses TRBV5-4 and TRBJ2-5, with 7 positions matching TRBD1. V lost 2 bases and J lost 2; bases outside the gene matches: 3. This CDR3 comprises 14 residues. In germline, CDR1 is SGHNT, CDR2 YYREEE (reference sequence). CDR3 sequence: CASSLGQEQETQYF. CDR3 in DNA: TGTGCCAGCAGCTTAGGACAGGAGCAAGAGACCCAGTACTTC.

The rearrangement uses TRBV6-5 and TRBJ1-1; D is unresolved. The CDR3 loop spans 14 amino acids. V was shortened by 5 bases and J by 5 bases, with 15 bases between the two germline ends. Looked up from germline, CDR1 is MNHEY and CDR2 is SVGAGI. The DNA for the CDR3 is TGTGCCAGCAGTCTCACTGCGGTTGGGACTGAAGCTTTCTTT. Protein: CASSLTAVGTEAFF.

This clone appeared many times. This chain links TRBV29-1 with TRBJ2-1; 7 nucleotides match TRBD1. The CDR3 has 12 residues. Germline trimming cut 5 bases from V and 6 bases from J; bases unmatched to any gene: 4. Germline values: CDR1 SQVTM, CDR2 ANQGSEA. The CDR3 sequence is CSVPDRVNEQFF. The CDR3 nucleotides read TGCAGCGTTCCTGACAGGGTCAATGAGCAGTTCTTC.

This chain connects TRBV7-8 to TRBJ1-6; D is ambiguous. Germline V gives CDR1 SGHVS, CDR2 FQNEAQ. The length of the CDR3 is 15 residues. V lost 4 bases and J 19 bases, leaving 26 bases between the germline ends. The CDR3 DNA reads TGTGCCAGCAGCTCCCTGGGAGGTCGTCGAACCCGTGGGCACTTT. This gives the protein CASSSLGGRRTRGHF.

This clone showed up just a few times. The chain uses TRBV7-2 and TRBJ1-2; D is possibly TRBD1 (5 bases). Germline lookup yields CDR1 SGHTA and CDR2 FQGNSA. This CDR3 has 14 residues. V was trimmed by 5 bases and J by 2 bases, leaving 12 bases between them. The CDR3 DNA reads TGTGCCAGCAGCCCAAGTAGACAGAACTATGGCTACACCTTC. This translates into CASSPSRQNYGYTF.

The CDR3 sequence: CASRIFGGSGNTIYF. In DNA form, the CDR3 reads TGTGCCAGCAGGATATTCGGAGGATCTGGAAACACCATATATTTT. The chain couples TRBV5-6 to TRBJ1-3; D not certain. The CDR3 length is 15 residues. The V gene lost 5 bases and the J gene lost 1 base, with 13 bases spanning the gap. Germline V gene data show CDR1 as SGHDT and CDR2 as YYEEEE.

The chain combines TRBV4-3 with TRBJ2-3, with TRBD2 identical over 8 bases. Germline CDR1 reads LGHNA; CDR2 reads YSLEER. V shed 0 bases and J 5 bases; nucleotides not matched to a gene: 7. The CDR3 length is 16 residues. The DNA for the CDR3 is TGCGCCAGCAGCCAAGATGGGGCGGGGGGACGAGATACGCAGTATTTT. It codes for CASSQDGAGGRDTQYF.

V is TRBV19 and J is TRBJ2-3, with a tentative D call TRBD1 (7 bases). The germline V and J ends were trimmed by 6 bases and 2 bases, with 15 bases remaining between them. Germline V gives CDR1 LNHDA, CDR2 SQIVND (reference sequence). CDR3 length: 15 residues. The DNA of the CDR3 is TGTGCCAGTAGACCCAGGGGGGACTCCACAGATACGCAGTATTTT. This sequence encodes CASRPRGDSTDTQYF.

CDR3 nucleotides: TGCGCCAGCAGTGATCAACAGGGGATCACTGAAGCTTTCTTT. Protein sequence: CASSDQQGITEAFF. The rearrangement uses TRBV10-2 and TRBJ1-1; 7 positions match TRBD1. Trimming took 3 bases from V and 4 from J; bases not matched to a gene: 5. The CDR3 has 14 amino acids. The germline gives CDR1 WSHSY, CDR2 SAAADI.

The CDR3 nucleotides are TGCGCCAGCAGCCCTGGCTCTGTGCCCCAAGAGACCCAGTACTTC. It yields the protein CASSPGSVPQETQYF. V is TRBV5-1 and J is TRBJ2-5; unclear D gene. This CDR3 contains 15 residues. Germline V lookup: CDR1 SGHRS, CDR2 YFSETQ. V was cut by 4 bases and J by 1 base, with 14 bases left in between.

This clone was seen a few times. The chain combines TRBV7-9 with TRBJ2-2; 14 positions agree with TRBD2. This CDR3 is built from 16 residues. Trimming took 5 bases from V and 6 from J; bases not matched to a gene: 5. Germline values: CDR1 SEHNR, CDR2 FQNEAQ (reference sequence). The DNA of the CDR3 is TGTGCCAGCAGCAGTCCGGGACTAGCGGGGGCCGGGGAGCTGTTTTTT. The encoded protein is CASSSPGLAGAGELFF.

The chain joins TRBV19 to TRBJ2-7; 10 bases agree with TRBD1. Germline V gene sequence: CDR1 LNHDA, CDR2 SQIVND (reference sequence). After removal of 5 bases from V and 5 bases from J, the junction contained 9 bases not matched to a gene. This CDR3 spans 15 amino acids. DNA for the CDR3: TGTGCCAGTAGTCACGGGACAGGGGTAGGGAACGAGCAGTACTTC. Translating gives CASSHGTGVGNEQYF.

This chain links TRBV2 with TRBJ2-3, with no clear D. Germline values: CDR1 SNHLY, CDR2 FYNNEI. CDR3 size: 12 residues. V shed 8 bases and J shed 4 bases, with 10 bases lying between them. Written as DNA, the CDR3 is TGTGCCAGCCTCTTTATCCCAGATACGCAGTATTTT. Protein: CASLFIPDTQYF.

This sequence joins TRBV12-5 and TRBJ2-5; 9 bases align to TRBD2. Germline V gene lookup returns CDR1 LGHNT and CDR2 FRNRAP. V shed 0 bases, J shed 4 bases, and the junction held 9 bases outside the gene matches. The CDR3 spans 17 residues. The CDR3, as DNA: TGTGCTAGTGGTTTGGTGGTGGTAGCGGGGGCCGCAGAGACCCAGTACTTC. Protein: CASGLVVVAGAAETQYF.

This clone was counted once. The chain uses TRBV5-1 and TRBJ2-2; D is perhaps TRBD2 (5 bases). The CDR3 length is 14 residues. The germline gives CDR1 SGHRS, CDR2 YFSETQ. V was trimmed by 2 bases and J by 5 bases, leaving 10 bases between them. CDR3 region: CASSLRAETGELFF. CDR3 nucleotide sequence: TGCGCCAGCAGCTTAAGAGCGGAAACCGGGGAGCTGTTTTTT.

CDR3 sequence (DNA): TGTGCCAAAAGGACTAGCGGGGTAAGCACAGATACGCAGTATTTT. Translated, it gives CAKRTSGVSTDTQYF. The V and J genes are TRBV6-5 and TRBJ2-3; TRBD2 agrees at 12 bases. Germline assignment: CDR1 MNHEY and CDR2 SVGAGI. Trimming cost V 10 bases and J 0 bases; bases outside gene matches: 5. This CDR3 is built from 15 residues.

The rearrangement joins TRBV2 to TRBJ2-1, with 7 bases fitting TRBD1. The V gene's germline CDR1 is SNHLY and CDR2 FYNNEI. Trimming cost V 1 base and J 5 bases; bases outside gene matches: 8. This CDR3 spans 16 amino acids. DNA of the CDR3: TGTGCCAGCAGTGAAGGAAAACAGGGGATCAACAATGAGCAGTTCTTC. It yields the protein CASSEGKQGINNEQFF.

This chain joins TRBV5-1 and TRBJ2-7; 7 nucleotides line up with TRBD1. The CDR3 extends over 14 amino acids. Unmatched junction bases numbered 8, after V lost 4 bases and J lost 4 bases. Germline V CDR1 and CDR2: SGHRS, YFSETQ. The CDR3 coding sequence is TGCGCCAGCAGCCCCGGGGACAGCTCTTACGAGCAGTACTTC. It specifies CASSPGDSSYEQYF.

As DNA, the CDR3 is TGTGCCAGCAGGCATGACAGGTTTGGAGCTTTCTTT. It codes for CASRHDRFGAFF. The genes are TRBV28 and TRBJ1-1; D is possibly TRBD1 (6 bases). The CDR3 has 12 amino acids. The germline gives CDR1 MDHEN, CDR2 SYDVKM. Deletions cut 6 bases from V and 10 bases from J, with 15 bases between.

Concerning this clone itself: Relative to the germline gene, one junction end is altered; a read error may explain this. V and J are TRBV5-1 and TRBJ1-1; 8 bases are a match to TRBD1. Germline lookup yields CDR1 SGHRS and CDR2 YFSETQ. The length of the CDR3 is 14 residues. CDR3 sequence: CASSSYRGNSEAFF. Here the CDR3 DNA reads TGCGCCAGCAGCTCCTACAGGGGGAACAGTGAAGCTTTCTTT.

The rearrangement uses TRBV5-6 and TRBJ1-5; 9 bases map to TRBD1. CDR1 and CDR2 (germline): SGHDT, YYEEEE. The length of the CDR3 is 15 residues. The junction had 4 bases not matched to a gene; V was cut back by 4 bases and J by 2 bases. This CDR3 reads CASSPRTGGNQPQHF. CDR3 bases: TGTGCCAGCAGCCCCCGGACAGGGGGCAATCAGCCCCAGCATTTT.

This clone was detected only a few times. J is TRBJ1-2 and V is TRBV7-9; D unresolved. Per germline, CDR1 SEHNR and CDR2 FQNEAQ (reference sequence). This CDR3 is 15 amino acids long. V lost 2 bases to trimming and J lost 5 bases, with 15 bases between them. DNA of the CDR3: TGTGCCAGCAGCTTACCTTCCTCTATTGCGTATGGCTACACCTTC. This sequence encodes CASSLPSSIAYGYTF. Full variable domain (rest looked up from reference TRBV7-9 and TRBJ1-2): DTGVSQNPRHKITKRGQNVTFRCDPISEHNRLYWYRQTLGQGPEFLTYFQNEAQLEKSRLLSDRFSAERPKGSFSTLEIQRTEQGDSAMYLCASSLPSSIAYGYTFGSGTRLTVV.

The chain joins TRBV21-1 to TRBJ1-1. TRBV21-1 represents a pseudogene. The CDR3 is 13 amino acids. Here the CDR3 reads CASSKGGVGEAFF. CDR3 nucleotide sequence: TGTGCCAGCAGCAAAGGGGGGGTCGGTGAAGCTTTCTTT.

The rearrangement joins TRBV9 to TRBJ2-3; 8 nucleotides match TRBD2. The germline V gene encodes CDR1 SGDLS and CDR2 YYNGEE. This CDR3 is 15 amino acids long. The V gene end was trimmed by 1 base and the J gene end by 0 bases; junction bases not matched to a gene: 1. In nucleotides, the CDR3 is TGTGCCAGCAGCGTACGGGGGGGCAGCACAGATACGCAGTATTTT. This encodes CASSVRGGSTDTQYF.

The chain employs TRBV5-1 and TRBJ1-4; 9 bases map to TRBD1. Germline values: CDR1 SGHRS, CDR2 YFSETQ. V shed 3 bases, J shed 7 bases, and the junction held 10 bases outside the gene matches. This CDR3 has 16 residues. This CDR3 is CASSSGTGYFGEKLFF. The CDR3 DNA reads as TGCGCCAGCAGCTCCGGGACAGGGTATTTTGGTGAAAAACTGTTTTTT.

The rearrangement uses TRBV2 and TRBJ1-5, with TRBD1 identical over 8 bases. The CDR3 loop spans 14 amino acids. The junction had 10 bases not matched to a gene; V was cut back by 8 bases and J by 7 bases. The V gene's germline CDR1 is SNHLY and CDR2 FYNNEI. DNA for the CDR3: TGTGCCAGCCATGGACAGGGATTGAAACAGCCCCAGCATTTT. Its protein product is CASHGQGLKQPQHF.